The 7 T cell receptor beta chains below come from one sample, sequenced in a study of siplizumab effects on memory and regulatory T cells. Profiled with immunoSEQ multiplex PCR; TCRdb holds only in-frame clones, not every one. The repertoire consists of over 70,000 clones, with just under 95% occurring once and the leading ten covering approximately 17%. The sample consisted of CD8+ T cells sorted from blood. The origin of the receptors is a human donor in good health.

This clone was recorded only once. The chain links TRBV4-1 to TRBJ2-5; D is unresolved. This CDR3 contains 16 residues. V dropped 1 base and J dropped 5 bases, with 17 bases sitting between them. Germline CDR1 reads MGHRA; CDR2 reads YSYEKL. CDR3 sequence (DNA): TGCGCCAGCAGCCAAGGGCGGAAATCCGATCAGGAGACCCAGTACTTC. Protein sequence: CASSQGRKSDQETQYF.

The chain carries TRBV5-1 and TRBJ2-2, with a possible D match to TRBD2 (5 bases). This CDR3 has 17 amino acids. V gave up 1 base and J gave up 2 bases, with 15 bases separating them. Germline V gene sequence: CDR1 SGHRS, CDR2 YFSETQ. The CDR3 reads CASSLSVAGPNTGELFF. The CDR3 DNA reads TGCGCCAGCAGCTTGAGCGTGGCGGGTCCCAACACCGGGGAGCTGTTTTTT.

The rearrangement links TRBV27 to TRBJ1-1, with 7 bases lining up with TRBD1. In germline, CDR1 is MNHEY, CDR2 SMNVEV (reference sequence). The CDR3 length is 14 residues. Trimming took 2 bases from V and 5 from J; bases not matched to a gene: 5. The CDR3 DNA reads TGTGCCAGCAGTTTAGAGGGGGCGCAGACTGAAGCTTTCTTT. It encodes CASSLEGAQTEAFF.

The gene calls are TRBV7-2 and TRBJ2-2; 7 bases match TRBD2. V was pared by 5 bases and J by 8 bases, with 17 bases of the junction left unmatched. CDR3 length: 17 residues. Germline V gene data show CDR1 as SGHTA and CDR2 as FQGNSA. The CDR3 DNA follows: TGTGCCAGCAGCCCCGATAGGGCGGGAGTCGGGTTGGGGGAGCTGTTTTTT. This gives the protein CASSPDRAGVGLGELFF.

The chain joins TRBV19 to TRBJ2-7; D perhaps matches TRBD2 (7 bases). CDR1 LNHDA and CDR2 SQIVND come from the germline V gene (reference sequence). V was cut by 3 bases and J by 5 bases, with 14 bases left in between. The CDR3 loop spans 14 amino acids. The CDR3 sequence is CASSMGGPPNEQYF. CDR3 sequence (DNA): TGTGCCAGTAGTATGGGGGGGCCTCCCAACGAGCAGTACTTC.

This sequence joins TRBV11-2 and TRBJ2-2; 8 bases align to TRBD1. The J segment lost 7 bases and the V segment lost 1 base, leaving 5 bases of the junction unmatched. This CDR3 is built from 15 residues. In germline, CDR1 is SGHAT, CDR2 FQNNGV. CDR3 nucleotides: TGTGCCAGCAGCTTAGGGGGACAGGTCTACGGGGAGCTGTTTTTT. Its translation: CASSLGGQVYGELFF. Full variable domain (outside the CDR3, taken from reference TRBV11-2 and TRBJ2-2): EAGVAQSPRYKIIEKRQSVAFWCNPISGHATLYWYQQILGQGPKLLIQFQNNGVVDDSQLPKDRFSAERLKGVDSTLKIQPAKLEDSAVYLCASSLGGQVYGELFFGEGSRLTVL.

The genes are TRBV7-3 and TRBJ1-2; D gene unclear. CDR1 SGHTA and CDR2 FQGTGA come from the germline V gene. V shed 3 bases and J shed 2 bases, with 13 bases lying between them. The CDR3 extends over 15 amino acids. The chain's CDR3 is CASSLSGNSNYGYTF. CDR3 DNA sequence: TGTGCCAGCAGCTTGTCCGGGAATTCCAACTATGGCTACACCTTC.